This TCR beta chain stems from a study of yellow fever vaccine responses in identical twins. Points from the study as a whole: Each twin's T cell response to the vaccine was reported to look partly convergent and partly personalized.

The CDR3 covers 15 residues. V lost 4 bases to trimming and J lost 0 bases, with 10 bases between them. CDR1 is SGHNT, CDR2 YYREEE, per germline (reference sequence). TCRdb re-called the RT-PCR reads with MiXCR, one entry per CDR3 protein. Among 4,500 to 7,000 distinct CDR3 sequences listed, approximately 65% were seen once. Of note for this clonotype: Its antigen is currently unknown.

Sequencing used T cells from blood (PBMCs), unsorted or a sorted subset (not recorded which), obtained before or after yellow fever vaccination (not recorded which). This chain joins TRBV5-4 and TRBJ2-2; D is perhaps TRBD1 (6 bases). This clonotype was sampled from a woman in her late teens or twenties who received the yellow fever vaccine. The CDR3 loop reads CASSPGHSNTGELFF. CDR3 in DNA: TGTGCCAGCAGCCCGGGACATTCGAACACCGGGGAGCTGTTTTTT.